This TCR beta chain was obtained from a study of CD8 T cells in Susac syndrome. V gave up 5 bases and J gave up 3 bases, with 11 bases separating them. Germline CDR1 MNHEY, CDR2 SMNVEV (reference sequence). The CDR3 has 14 amino acids. With random hexamers, roughly 0.45 to 1 ug RNA was reverse transcribed. TCRdb passed the immunoSEQ multiplex PCR reads through MiXCR, listing each CDR3 protein once. The table lists some 180,000 distinct CDR3 sequences, over 85% of them singletons, with around 0.1% in the top ten. The CD8+ and CD4+ T cells were negatively isolated, with the TEMRA cells enriched by FACS.

What was sequenced was CD4+ T cells from PBMCs. This clonotype originated in a human donor in good health. The V and J genes are TRBV27 and TRBJ2-1; D gene uncertain. The CDR3 loop is CASSRLGNYNEQFF. The CDR3, as DNA: TGTGCCAGCAGTCGACTGGGTAACTACAATGAGCAGTTCTTC.